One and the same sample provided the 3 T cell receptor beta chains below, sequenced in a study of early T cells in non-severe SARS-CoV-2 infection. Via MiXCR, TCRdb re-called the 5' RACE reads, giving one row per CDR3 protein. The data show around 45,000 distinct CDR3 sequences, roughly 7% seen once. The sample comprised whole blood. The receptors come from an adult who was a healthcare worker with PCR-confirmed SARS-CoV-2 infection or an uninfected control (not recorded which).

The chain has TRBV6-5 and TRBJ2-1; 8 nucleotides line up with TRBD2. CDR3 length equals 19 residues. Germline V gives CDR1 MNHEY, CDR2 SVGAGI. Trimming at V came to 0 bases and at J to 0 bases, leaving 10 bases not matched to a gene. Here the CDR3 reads CASSYSIPSGGRSYNEQFF. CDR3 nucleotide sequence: TGTGCCAGCAGTTACTCGATTCCGAGCGGGGGCCGCTCCTACAATGAGCAGTTCTTC.

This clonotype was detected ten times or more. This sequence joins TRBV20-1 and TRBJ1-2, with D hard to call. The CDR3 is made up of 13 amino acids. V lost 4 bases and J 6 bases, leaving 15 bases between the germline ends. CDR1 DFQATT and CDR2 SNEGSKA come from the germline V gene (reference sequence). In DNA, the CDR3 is TGCAGTGCTATCAAGGGAAATGGAGATGGCTACACCTTC. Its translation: CSAIKGNGDGYTF.

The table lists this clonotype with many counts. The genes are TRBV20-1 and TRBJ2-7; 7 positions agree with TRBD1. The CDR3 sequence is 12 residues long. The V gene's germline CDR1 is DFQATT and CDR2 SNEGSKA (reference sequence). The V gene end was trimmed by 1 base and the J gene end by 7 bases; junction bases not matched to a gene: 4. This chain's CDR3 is CSARVGGGEQYF. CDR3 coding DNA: TGCAGTGCTAGAGTAGGGGGCGGGGAGCAGTACTTC.